Listed here are 26 T cell receptor beta chains from one sample, sequenced in a study of cytotoxic CD8 clonotypes in ibrutinib-treated CLL. TCRdb's copy holds only in-frame clones and misses some; the assay was immunoSEQ multiplex PCR. The sample holds about 300,000 clones; 67% are singletons and the top ten take around 6.5%. The specimen comprised PBMCs, sampled after 36 months of ibrutinib treatment. These receptors were obtained from a human donor with chronic lymphocytic leukemia.

The J gene is TRBJ2-5, the V gene TRBV5-1; no clear D. This CDR3 comprises 13 residues. V lost 0 bases, J lost 5 bases, and 8 bases lay in between. CDR1 and CDR2 (germline): SGHRS, YFSETQ. The CDR3 nucleotides are TGCGCCAGCAGCTTGGCGGGCTGGGAGACCCAGTACTTC. Protein: CASSLAGWETQYF.

The chain is built from TRBV25-1 and TRBJ2-3; D may be TRBD2 (6 bases). With 6 bases removed from V and 1 base from J, the gap between germline ends came to 17 bases. The germline gives CDR1 MGHDK, CDR2 SYGVNS. There are 16 residues in the CDR3. In DNA form, the CDR3 reads TGTGCCAGCAGCCCACCGGCGGGGATGGGCACAGATACGCAGTATTTT. Protein product: CASSPPAGMGTDTQYF.

This chain joins TRBV19 and TRBJ2-1, with no clear D. Per germline, CDR1 LNHDA and CDR2 SQIVND (reference sequence). V shed 2 bases and J shed 7 bases, with 6 bases lying between them. CDR3 length: 12 amino acids. The CDR3 region is CASSINENEQFF. The CDR3 nucleotides read TGTGCCAGTAGTATAAACGAAAATGAGCAGTTCTTC.

The rearrangement links TRBV5-6 to TRBJ2-2, with D maybe TRBD2 (5 bases). This CDR3 is 19 amino acids long. Trimming removed 3 bases at V and 6 bases at J, with 27 bases between. The germline gives CDR1 SGHDT, CDR2 YYEEEE. CDR3 region: CASSSIQDRPTIRAGELFF. For the CDR3, the DNA is TGTGCCAGCAGCTCCATACAAGACCGGCCGACTATTAGAGCCGGGGAGCTGTTTTTT. Combining the CDR3 with reference TRBV5-6 and TRBJ2-2 gives the whole variable domain DAGVTQSPTHLIKTRGQQVTLRCSPKSGHDTVSWYQQALGQGPQFIFQYYEEEERQRGNFPDRFSGHQFPNYSSELNVNALLLGDSALYLCASSSIQDRPTIRAGELFFGEGSRLTVL.

The chain is built from TRBV18 and TRBJ2-1; weak D call: TRBD1 (5 bases). There are 16 residues in the CDR3. V gave up 3 bases and J gave up 0 bases, with 12 bases separating them. CDR1 and CDR2 from the germline V gene are KGHSH and LQKENI. The CDR3 nucleotides read TGTGCCAGCTCACCGACAGTGCCGAGCTCCTACAATGAGCAGTTCTTC. Encoded protein: CASSPTVPSSYNEQFF.

This clone was observed a handful of times. V is TRBV5-1 and J is TRBJ1-5, with 9 bases that match TRBD1. V dropped 0 bases and J dropped 5; count of bases not matched to a gene: 3. This CDR3 spans 15 amino acids. Germline loops: CDR1 SGHRS, CDR2 YFSETQ. For the CDR3, the DNA is TGCGCCAGCAGCTTGGGGACAGGGGTTGATCAGCCCCAGCATTTT. It encodes CASSLGTGVDQPQHF.

The chain combines TRBV5-6 with TRBJ1-2; D ambiguous. The CDR3 spans 13 residues. Trimming stripped 6 bases from V and 8 bases from J, with 17 bases between. The V gene's germline CDR1 is SGHDT and CDR2 YYEEEE. The CDR3 nucleotides read TGTGCCAGCAAAAAGACCGTAGGTAGGGGCTACACCTTC. Encoded protein: CASKKTVGRGYTF.

J is TRBJ2-7 and V is TRBV7-9; 9 bases are shared with TRBD1. Germline values: CDR1 SEHNR, CDR2 FQNEAQ (reference sequence). CDR3 length: 15 amino acids. The V and J ends lost 5 bases and 5 bases, in that order; junction bases with no gene match: 10. The CDR3 region has the DNA TGTGCCAGCAGCGCTAGGACAGGGGAGAGGGACGAGCAGTACTTC. Protein sequence: CASSARTGERDEQYF.

This chain joins TRBV29-1 and TRBJ2-2, with a possible D match to TRBD1 (5 bases). The CDR3 covers 13 residues. Germline lookup yields CDR1 SQVTM and CDR2 ANQGSEA. Trimming removed 3 bases from V and 4 bases from J, with 9 bases in between. CDR3 nucleotides: TGCAGCGTTGACCAGGGTGCCACCGGGGAGCTGTTTTTT. It is translated as CSVDQGATGELFF.

This clone was picked up a small number of times. This rearrangement joins TRBV6-4 to TRBJ2-3; D is perhaps TRBD2 (5 bases). The CDR3 has 15 residues. The V end was cut by 2 bases, the J end by 0 bases, with 9 bases between. CDR1 and CDR2 from the germline V gene are MRHNA and SNTAGT. Written as DNA, the CDR3 is TGTGCCAGCAGTGACCGGGGAACTAGCACAGATACGCAGTATTTT. Protein: CASSDRGTSTDTQYF.

This chain joins TRBV19 and TRBJ2-7; TRBD2 is a possible D gene (6 bases). The germline V and J ends were trimmed by 3 bases and 0 bases, with 9 bases remaining between them. Germline lookup yields CDR1 LNHDA and CDR2 SQIVND (reference sequence). The CDR3 covers 14 residues. CDR3 in DNA: TGTGCCAGTAGTATCAGGACTACCTCCTACGAGCAGTACTTC. It yields the protein CASSIRTTSYEQYF.

This clone was seen a handful of times. This chain uses TRBV7-9 with TRBJ1-2; D gene ambiguous. Germline lookup yields CDR1 SEHNR and CDR2 FQNEAQ (reference sequence). V was shortened by 1 base and J by 0 bases, with 9 bases between the two germline ends. The length of the CDR3 is 15 residues. This chain's CDR3 is CASSLVGITNYGYTF. The CDR3 bases are TGTGCCAGCAGCTTAGTAGGGATTACTAACTATGGCTACACCTTC.

The chain carries TRBV7-6 and TRBJ2-5, with D perhaps TRBD2 (5 bases). Trimming cost V 5 bases and J 4 bases, with 8 bases left between them. The CDR3 is 12 residues long. The germline gives CDR1 SGHVS, CDR2 FNYEAQ. CDR3 region: CASSQRAETQYF. The CDR3 region has the DNA TGTGCCAGCAGCCAGAGGGCAGAGACCCAGTACTTC.

V is TRBV29-1 and J is TRBJ1-5, with 10 bases identical to TRBD1. CDR1 is SQVTM and CDR2 is ANQGSEA in the germline V gene. This CDR3 is built from 12 residues. J gave up 7 bases and V 7 bases, and 4 bases lay outside the gene matches. CDR3 in amino acids: CSARTGGQPQHF. The CDR3 DNA follows: TGCAGCGCCAGGACAGGGGGACAGCCCCAGCATTTT. The whole variable domain, filled in from reference TRBV29-1 and TRBJ1-5, reads SAVISQKPSRDICQRGTSLTIQCQVDSQVTMMFWYRQQPGQSLTLIATANQGSEATYESGFVIDKFPISRPNLTFSTLTVSNMSPEDSSIYLCSARTGGQPQHFGDGTRLSIL.

This clone was observed a few times. The chain is built from TRBV7-8 and TRBJ1-1; D uncertain. Germline V gene lookup returns CDR1 SGHVS and CDR2 FQNEAQ. Trimming took off 1 base at V and 5 bases at J, with 8 bases between the two ends. CDR3 length equals 13 residues. The CDR3 DNA follows: TGTGCCAGCAGCTTAGTATGGGAAACTGAAGCTTTCTTT. Its protein is CASSLVWETEAFF.

The rearrangement uses TRBV2 and TRBJ1-1, with D unresolved. The CDR3 runs 12 residues. In germline, CDR1 is SNHLY, CDR2 FYNNEI. V lost 5 bases to trimming and J lost 4 bases, with 8 bases between them. The CDR3 nucleotides read TGTGCCAGCAGTTGGGGAGGCACTGAAGCTTTCTTT. Amino acids: CASSWGGTEAFF.

This chain uses TRBV15 with TRBJ2-3; the D call may be TRBD1 or TRBD2 (5 bases each). The CDR3 loop spans 14 amino acids. The V and J ends lost 2 bases and 14 bases respectively, with 20 bases between them. CDR1 LNHNV and CDR2 YYDKDF come from the germline V gene (reference sequence). The CDR3 reads CATSRNIGTLNRYF. The CDR3 bases are TGTGCCACCAGCAGAAATATCGGGACCCTAAACCGGTATTTT. Together with reference TRBV15 and TRBJ2-3, the CDR3 gives the full variable domain: DAMVIQNPRYQVTQFGKPVTLSCSQTLNHNVMYWYQQKSSQAPKLLFHYYDKDFNNEADTPDNFQSRRPNTSFCFLDIRSPGLGDTAMYLCATSRNIGTLNRYFGPGTRLTVL.

This chain uses TRBV9 with TRBJ1-3, with D possibly TRBD1 on 5 matching bases. Germline CDR1 SGDLS, CDR2 YYNGEE. The V end lost 8 bases, the J end lost 4 bases, and 13 bases lay between the germline ends. The CDR3 runs 13 residues. CDR3 amino acids: CASNRGQGNTIYF. In DNA form, the CDR3 reads TGTGCCAGTAACCGGGGCCAAGGAAACACCATATATTTT.

The chain combines TRBV5-1 with TRBJ2-3; TRBD1 matches 10 bases. V was pared by 5 bases and J by 5 bases, with 8 bases of the junction left unmatched. CDR3 length: 15 residues. Germline CDR1 reads SGHRS; CDR2 reads YFSETQ. The CDR3 DNA is TGCGCCAGCAGTCCGACAGGGGGCATGGGAGATACGCAGTATTTT. Its protein is CASSPTGGMGDTQYF.

This clone came up once. The genes are TRBV21-1 and TRBJ1-1. TRBV21-1 is annotated as a pseudogene. The CDR3 spans 10 residues. DNA for the CDR3: TGTGCCCTCCGCTTCACTGAAGCTTTCTTT. Its protein is CALRFTEAFF.

This clone was found once. The chain uses TRBV9 and TRBJ2-2; the D is unclear. The length of the CDR3 is 15 residues. CDR1 and CDR2 from the germline V gene are SGDLS and YYNGEE. Trimming cost V 0 bases and J 3 bases, with 9 bases left between them. CDR3 sequence: CASSVARPDTGELFF. CDR3 nucleotide sequence: TGTGCCAGCAGCGTAGCTAGGCCGGACACCGGGGAGCTGTTTTTT.

This clone was picked up a small number of times. The chain joins TRBV9 to TRBJ2-7; D is perhaps TRBD1 (6 bases). CDR3 length: 14 residues. Per germline, CDR1 SGDLS and CDR2 YYNGEE. Trimming took 0 bases from V and 2 from J, leaving 9 bases between them. CDR3 region: CASSVAAGAYEQYF. The CDR3 DNA follows: TGTGCCAGCAGCGTAGCTGCAGGGGCCTACGAGCAGTACTTC. The complete variable domain, with remaining parts taken from reference TRBV9 and TRBJ2-7, reads DSGVTQTPKHLITATGQRVTLRCSPRSGDLSVYWYQQSLDQGLQFLIQYYNGEERAKGNILERFSAQQFPDLHSELNLSSLELGDSALYFCASSVAAGAYEQYFGPGTRLTVT.

The V and J genes are TRBV28 and TRBJ2-2; the D is unclear. Per germline, CDR1 MDHEN and CDR2 SYDVKM. Between the trimmed V and J ends, which lost 5 bases and 1 base, there was a span of 2 bases. The CDR3 has 12 residues. The CDR3 sequence: CASSGNTGELFF. CDR3 DNA sequence: TGTGCCAGCAGTGGGAACACCGGGGAGCTGTTTTTT.

The chain recombines TRBV5-6 with TRBJ1-5, with unresolved D. The CDR3 is made up of 16 amino acids. V gave up 3 bases and J gave up 0 bases, with 13 bases separating them. From germline, CDR1 is SGHDT and CDR2 YYEEEE. The CDR3 coding sequence is TGTGCCAGCAGCTCCCCGACGACGGATAGCAATCAGCCCCAGCATTTT. As protein: CASSSPTTDSNQPQHF.

The J gene is TRBJ2-3, the V gene TRBV18; 12 bases map to TRBD2. Germline V gene sequence: CDR1 KGHSH, CDR2 LQKENI. CDR3 size: 19 residues. The junction had 11 bases not matched to a gene; V was cut back by 3 bases and J by 1 base. This CDR3 is CASSPRPSGGALGTDTQYF. The CDR3 nucleotides read TGTGCCAGCTCACCTCGCCCTAGCGGGGGGGCCTTAGGCACAGATACGCAGTATTTT.

Only a few counts were recorded for this clone. The chain recombines TRBV6-5 with TRBJ2-1; 7 bases line up with TRBD2. V shed 2 bases, J shed 4 bases, and the junction held 5 bases outside the gene matches. The CDR3 contains 15 residues. Germline CDR1 is MNHEY and CDR2 is SVGAGI. The CDR3 reads CASSYAGGGYNEQFF. DNA of the CDR3: TGTGCCAGCAGTTACGCGGGCGGGGGATACAATGAGCAGTTCTTC.